Following are 13 T cell receptor beta chains from one sample sequenced in a study of STAT5B mutations in CD4+ large granular lymphocyte leukemia. Measured with immunoSEQ multiplex PCR; TCRdb has only the in-frame clones, and not every one. The sample records about 22,000 clones, 82% being singletons. The specimen was CD4+ T cells from blood buffy coats. The receptors shown here come from a human donor in good health.

This chain joins TRBV7-3 and TRBJ2-2, with D unclear. Germline values: CDR1 SGHTA, CDR2 FQGTGA. The CDR3 is 15 residues long. Trimming stripped 5 bases from V and 0 bases from J, with 10 bases between. CDR3: CASSPDGANTGELFF. The CDR3 DNA follows: TGTGCCAGCAGCCCGGACGGTGCGAACACCGGGGAGCTGTTTTTT.

This chain connects TRBV18 to TRBJ2-6; D is uncertain. The CDR3 extends over 15 amino acids. The V gene lost 1 base and the J gene lost 2 bases, with 6 bases spanning the gap. Germline V lookup: CDR1 KGHSH, CDR2 LQKENI. The DNA for the CDR3 is TGTGCCAGCTCACCACAATGGGCTGGGGCCAACGTCCTGACTTTC. Its translation is CASSPQWAGANVLTF.

The chain employs TRBV5-1 and TRBJ1-4; D is undetermined. Germline V gene data show CDR1 as SGHRS and CDR2 as YFSETQ. The V gene lost 0 bases and the J gene lost 8 bases, with 14 bases spanning the gap. CDR3 length: 15 amino acids. DNA for the CDR3: TGCGCCAGCAGCTTGGCCGGCCAGGAAGGGGAAAAACTGTTTTTT. The encoded protein is CASSLAGQEGEKLFF.

This chain links TRBV7-8 with TRBJ1-2; tentatively, D is TRBD1 (5 bases). This CDR3 has 15 amino acids. Germline assignment: CDR1 SGHVS and CDR2 FQNEAQ. V lost 5 bases and J lost 5, with 18 bases in between. In DNA form, the CDR3 reads TGTGCCAGCAGCACTACCCGAGAGGGGCTGTATGGCTACACCTTC. The encoded protein is CASSTTREGLYGYTF.

The gene calls are TRBV27 and TRBJ1-3, with unresolved D. Germline-derived CDR1 and CDR2 are MNHEY and SMNVEV (reference sequence). The CDR3 is 16 residues long. V lost 0 bases and J 4 bases, leaving 13 bases between the germline ends. CDR3 coding DNA: TGTGCCAGCAGTTTATCCCCCCAGCCGCGGGGAAACACCATATATTTT. Translated: CASSLSPQPRGNTIYF.

This chain connects TRBV29-1 to TRBJ1-2; no clear D. CDR1 is SQVTM, CDR2 ANQGSEA, per germline. The CDR3 has 13 residues. V lost 7 bases and J lost 2, with 14 bases in between. The CDR3 here is CSGKDPRNYGYTF. CDR3 in DNA: TGCAGCGGTAAGGACCCGCGGAACTATGGCTACACCTTC.

This clone was observed a handful of times. V usage is TRBV19 and J usage is TRBJ2-1; TRBD2 aligns across 11 bases. The CDR3 loop spans 15 amino acids. Germline loops: CDR1 LNHDA, CDR2 SQIVND (reference sequence). Losses at the gene ends were 3 bases for V and 6 bases for J; bases not matched to a gene: 4. CDR3 DNA: TGTGCCAGTAGTATCACTAGCGGGAGAAGCAATGAGCAGTTCTTC. This codes for CASSITSGRSNEQFF.

The V call is TRBV6-6, the J call TRBJ1-6; D remains ambiguous. From germline, CDR1 is MNHNY and CDR2 SVGAGI (reference sequence). The CDR3 totals 16 residues. V lost 6 bases and J 8 bases, leaving 20 bases between the germline ends. CDR3 nucleotide sequence: TGTGCCAGCAGCCTTGAAGGCAGGTACCGAGATTCACCCCTCCACTTT. Translated: CASSLEGRYRDSPLHF.

The V gene is TRBV9, the J gene TRBJ2-2; D unresolved. This CDR3 contains 14 residues. Trimming shortened V by 0 bases and J by 2 bases, and 5 bases separated the two germline ends. From germline, CDR1 is SGDLS and CDR2 YYNGEE. The CDR3 spells CASSVGTNTGELFF. The CDR3 region has the DNA TGTGCCAGCAGCGTAGGTACCAACACCGGGGAGCTGTTTTTT.

The CDR3 here is CASSLETAGGYTF. In DNA, the CDR3 is TGTGCCAGCAGTTTAGAGACAGCCGGGGGCTACACCTTC. The chain links TRBV28 to TRBJ1-2; perhaps TRBD1 as D (5 bases). CDR1 is MDHEN, CDR2 SYDVKM, per germline. V was cut by 2 bases and J by 8 bases, with 12 bases left in between. The CDR3 is made up of 13 amino acids.

This clone was seen only a few times. The rearrangement uses TRBV18 and TRBJ1-5; TRBD1 aligns across 9 bases. The CDR3 is made up of 14 amino acids. Germline V lookup: CDR1 KGHSH, CDR2 LQKENI. J was trimmed by 4 bases and V by 5 bases; bases with no gene match: 3. CDR3 in DNA: TGTGCCAGCTCATTCGGACAGGGGAATCAGCCCCAGCATTTT. Amino acids: CASSFGQGNQPQHF.

V gene TRBV5-1 combines with J gene TRBJ2-3; perhaps TRBD2 as D (6 bases). Germline V gene sequence: CDR1 SGHRS, CDR2 YFSETQ. Trimming left V 7 bases short and J 0 bases short, with 15 bases between. The CDR3 covers 15 residues. The CDR3 sequence: CASRQEGGSTDTQYF. CDR3 sequence (DNA): TGCGCCAGCCGTCAGGAGGGAGGTAGCACAGATACGCAGTATTTT.

The chain employs TRBV28 and TRBJ2-1, with TRBD2 matching 7 bases. The length of the CDR3 is 13 residues. V was pared by 8 bases and J by 7 bases, with 8 bases of the junction left unmatched. CDR1 is MDHEN, CDR2 SYDVKM, per germline. This chain's CDR3 is CASGGGFRNEQFF. Written as DNA, the CDR3 is TGTGCCAGCGGGGGGGGTTTTAGGAATGAGCAGTTCTTC.